This is a list of T cell receptor beta chains from one sample in a study of T-cell memory formation after mild COVID-19. TCRdb ran MiXCR on the 5' RACE reads and lists one entry per CDR3 protein. Altogether under 250,000 distinct CDR3 sequences are present, 15% being singletons, with the ten largest covering more than 2%. The sample was PBMCs or a T cell subset sorted from them (not recorded which). The receptors derive from an adult woman who had mild COVID-19 (a few samples of this study predate the infection). Cell type and time point are not known. CDR3s include the opening cysteine and the closing phenylalanine or tryptophan. Each record gives: V gene, D gene, J gene, clone size, CDR3 length, CDR3 protein, CDR3 DNA. D genes are given only for firm matches. Clone size is shown for a subset of rows, as once, few, many or a class of expanded clone.

v_call: TRBV20-1; d_call: NA; j_call: TRBJ2-7; clone_size: NA; cdr3_length: 14; cdr3_aa: CSARVPGVAREQYF; cdr3_nt: TGCAGTGCTAGGGTTCCCGGTGTGGCCCGCGAGCAGTACTTC
v_call: TRBV30; d_call: NA; j_call: TRBJ2-1; clone_size: many; cdr3_length: 13; cdr3_aa: CAWSQDSYNEQFF; cdr3_nt: TGTGCCTGGAGTCAGGACAGCTACAATGAGCAGTTCTTC
v_call: TRBV7-2; d_call: TRBD1; j_call: TRBJ1-1; clone_size: NA; cdr3_length: 16; cdr3_aa: CASSLAIRTGNTEAFF; cdr3_nt: TGTGCCAGCAGCTTAGCGATCCGGACAGGAAACACTGAAGCTTTCTTT
v_call: TRBV7-2; d_call: NA; j_call: TRBJ1-6; clone_size: few; cdr3_length: 17; cdr3_aa: CASSLVSGGSYNSPLHF; cdr3_nt: TGTGCCAGCAGCTTAGTCTCCGGGGGCTCCTATAATTCACCCCTCCACTTT
v_call: TRBV12-3/TRBV12-4; d_call: NA; j_call: TRBJ1-1; clone_size: few; cdr3_length: 12; cdr3_aa: CASSTRGTEAFF; cdr3_nt: TGTGCCAGCAGTACCCGGGGGACTGAAGCTTTCTTT
v_call: TRBV24-1; d_call: TRBD1; j_call: TRBJ1-2; clone_size: NA; cdr3_length: 13; cdr3_aa: CATSSGTGGGYTF; cdr3_nt: TGTGCCACCAGTTCCGGGACAGGGGGCGGCTACACCTTC
v_call: TRBV15; d_call: NA; j_call: TRBJ2-3; clone_size: few; cdr3_length: 16; cdr3_aa: CATSHLKGPAPDTQYF; cdr3_nt: TGTGCCACCAGCCATCTAAAGGGACCCGCCCCAGATACGCAGTATTTT
v_call: TRBV6-2/TRBV6-3; d_call: NA; j_call: TRBJ2-7; clone_size: NA; cdr3_length: 15; cdr3_aa: CASSYSGTPSYEQYF; cdr3_nt: TGTGCCAGCAGTTACTCCGGGACACCATCCTACGAGCAGTACTTC
v_call: TRBV24-1; d_call: NA; j_call: TRBJ1-1; clone_size: NA; cdr3_length: 13; cdr3_aa: CATSGYRDTEAFF; cdr3_nt: TGTGCCACCAGTGGTTACAGGGACACTGAAGCTTTCTTT
v_call: TRBV12-3/TRBV12-4; d_call: TRBD1; j_call: TRBJ1-1; clone_size: NA; cdr3_length: 16; cdr3_aa: CASSSRQGGTNTEAFF; cdr3_nt: TGTGCCAGCAGTTCCAGACAGGGGGGGACGAACACTGAAGCTTTCTTT
v_call: TRBV12-3/TRBV12-4; d_call: NA; j_call: TRBJ1-5; clone_size: few; cdr3_length: 15; cdr3_aa: CASSLTSGGNQPQHF; cdr3_nt: TGTGCCAGCAGCCTAACCTCCGGTGGCAATCAGCCCCAGCATTTT
v_call: TRBV20-1; d_call: TRBD2; j_call: TRBJ2-1; clone_size: few; cdr3_length: 14; cdr3_aa: CRGMGTSGVPLGVF; cdr3_nt: TGCAGGGGGATGGGGACTAGCGGGGTACCATTAGGAGTCTTC
v_call: TRBV29-1; d_call: NA; j_call: TRBJ2-7; clone_size: few; cdr3_length: 14; cdr3_aa: CSVEYQQGPYEQYF; cdr3_nt: TGCAGCGTTGAATATCAACAGGGTCCCTACGAGCAGTACTTC
v_call: TRBV2; d_call: TRBD2; j_call: TRBJ2-2; clone_size: few; cdr3_length: 15; cdr3_aa: CASSQRAGGAGELFF; cdr3_nt: TGTGCCAGCAGCCAAAGAGCGGGAGGGGCCGGGGAGCTGTTTTTT
v_call: TRBV6-2/TRBV6-3; d_call: TRBD1; j_call: TRBJ2-1; clone_size: few; cdr3_length: 14; cdr3_aa: CASTGTGGGNEQFF; cdr3_nt: TGTGCCAGCACCGGGACAGGGGGAGGGAATGAGCAGTTCTTC
v_call: TRBV27; d_call: NA; j_call: TRBJ2-7; clone_size: NA; cdr3_length: 15; cdr3_aa: CASRIAGGLSHEQYF; cdr3_nt: TGTGCCAGCAGGATCGCCGGGGGTCTGTCCCACGAGCAGTACTTC
v_call: TRBV5-1; d_call: NA; j_call: TRBJ2-3; clone_size: NA; cdr3_length: 14; cdr3_aa: CASSPSVGSDTQYF; cdr3_nt: TGCGCCAGCAGCCCGTCCGTCGGCTCAGATACGCAGTATTTT
v_call: TRBV6-5; d_call: NA; j_call: TRBJ2-2; clone_size: few; cdr3_length: 15; cdr3_aa: CASSYWGPNTGELFF; cdr3_nt: TGTGCCAGCAGTTACTGGGGCCCGAACACCGGGGAGCTGTTTTTT
v_call: TRBV9; d_call: TRBD1; j_call: TRBJ2-3; clone_size: NA; cdr3_length: 13; cdr3_aa: CASSDRGRDTQYF; cdr3_nt: TGTGCCAGCAGCGACAGGGGACGAGATACGCAGTATTTT
v_call: TRBV4-3; d_call: NA; j_call: TRBJ1-1; clone_size: few; cdr3_length: 14; cdr3_aa: CASSQDFGRTEAFF; cdr3_nt: TGCGCCAGCAGCCAAGATTTTGGGAGGACTGAAGCTTTCTTT
v_call: TRBV7-9; d_call: TRBD2; j_call: TRBJ2-3; clone_size: few; cdr3_length: 17; cdr3_aa: CASSPGTSGGFMDTQYF; cdr3_nt: TGTGCCAGCAGCCCGGGGACTAGCGGGGGGTTCATGGATACGCAGTATTTT
v_call: TRBV4-1; d_call: NA; j_call: TRBJ2-2; clone_size: few; cdr3_length: 15; cdr3_aa: CASSQPYGRTGELFF; cdr3_nt: TGCGCCAGCAGCCAACCATACGGGCGCACCGGGGAGCTGTTTTTT
v_call: TRBV18; d_call: NA; j_call: TRBJ2-6; clone_size: few; cdr3_length: 16; cdr3_aa: CASSRTQGAGANVLTF; cdr3_nt: TGTGCCAGCTCACGAACACAGGGCGCTGGGGCCAACGTCCTGACTTTC
v_call: TRBV20-1; d_call: NA; j_call: TRBJ2-2; clone_size: few; cdr3_length: 14; cdr3_aa: CSARKGEGAGELFF; cdr3_nt: TGCAGTGCTAGAAAGGGGGAAGGGGCCGGGGAGCTGTTTTTT
v_call: TRBV4-1; d_call: NA; j_call: TRBJ2-7; clone_size: NA; cdr3_length: 14; cdr3_aa: CASSQEDRTYGQYF; cdr3_nt: TGCGCCAGCAGCCAAGAGGACAGAACCTACGGGCAGTACTTC